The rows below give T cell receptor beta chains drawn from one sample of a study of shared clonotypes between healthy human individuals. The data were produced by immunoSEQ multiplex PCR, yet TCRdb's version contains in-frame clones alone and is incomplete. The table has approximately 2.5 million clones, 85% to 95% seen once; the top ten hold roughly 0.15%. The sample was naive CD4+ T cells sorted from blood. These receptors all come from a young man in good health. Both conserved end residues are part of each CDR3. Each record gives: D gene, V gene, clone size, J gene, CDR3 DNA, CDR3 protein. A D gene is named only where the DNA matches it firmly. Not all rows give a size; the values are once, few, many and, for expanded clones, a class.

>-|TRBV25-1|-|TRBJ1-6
TGTGCCAGCAGTGGAAAGGGGGGATCCCTGGATAATTCACCCCTCCACTTT
CASSGKGGSLDNSPLHF
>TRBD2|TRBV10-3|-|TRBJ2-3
TGTGCCATCAAAACTAGCGAAACAGATACGCAGTATTTT
CAIKTSETDTQYF
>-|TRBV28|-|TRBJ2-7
TGTGCCAGCAGCGGGGGGCGGTCCTACGAGCAGTACTTC
CASSGGRSYEQYF
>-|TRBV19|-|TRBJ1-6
TGTGCCAGTAGAGGACAGCTGAATTCACCCCTCCACTTT
CASRGQLNSPLHF
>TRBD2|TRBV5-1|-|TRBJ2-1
TGCGCCAGCAGCTTGGAAGCGGGAGCGGCAAATGAGCAGTTCTTC
CASSLEAGAANEQFF
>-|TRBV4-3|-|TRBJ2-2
TGCGCCAGCAGCCAAGAACAGGGGAGGATCGGGGAGCTGTTTTTT
CASSQEQGRIGELFF
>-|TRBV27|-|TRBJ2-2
TGTGCCAGCAGTTTACTGGGGGGGAACACCGGGGAGCTGTTTTTT
CASSLLGGNTGELFF
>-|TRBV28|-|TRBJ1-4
TGTGCCAGCAGGTCCCGAGGGTCTTCTAATGAAAAACTGTTTTTT
CASRSRGSSNEKLFF
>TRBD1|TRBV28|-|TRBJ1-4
TGTGCCAGCAGTTGGGGACAGGGCAGGGAAAAACTGTTTTTT
CASSWGQGREKLFF
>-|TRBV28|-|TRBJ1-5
TGTGCCAGCAGTTTAGAGGGGGGTCCCGCCGGATTGCCCCAGCATTTT
CASSLEGGPAGLPQHF
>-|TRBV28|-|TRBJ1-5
TGTGCCAGCCGGGACAAGGGTCGCAGCAATCAGCCCCAGCATTTT
CASRDKGRSNQPQHF
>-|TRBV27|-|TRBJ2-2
TGTGCCAGCAGTTTATCGGGGTCGGGGGAGCTGTTTTTT
CASSLSGSGELFF
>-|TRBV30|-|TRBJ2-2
TGTGCCTGGAATGCGGGGGCGAGTCCCGGGGAGCTGTTTTTT
CAWNAGASPGELFF
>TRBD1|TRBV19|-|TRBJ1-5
TGTGCCAGTAGTTCGCAAGGGACAGGGGGCAGACAGCCCCAGCATTTT
CASSSQGTGGRQPQHF
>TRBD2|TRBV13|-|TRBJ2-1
TGTGCCAGCAGCTCCCCCGGGACTAGCGGGAGTCATGAGCAGTTCTTC
CASSSPGTSGSHEQFF
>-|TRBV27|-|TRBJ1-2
TGTGCCAGCAGACGTCACACAGCACTGGATGGCTACACCTTC
CASRRHTALDGYTF
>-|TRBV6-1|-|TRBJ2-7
TGTGCCAGCAGCGCCTTCACAGGGCTCGAGCAGTACTTC
CASSAFTGLEQYF
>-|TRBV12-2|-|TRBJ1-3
TGTGCAAGTCGCTTAGTGGCCCGGTCTGGAAACACCATATATTTT
CASRLVARSGNTIYF
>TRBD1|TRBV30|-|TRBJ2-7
TGTGCCTGGAGTCCATACCAGGGGGCCCGCTACGAGCAGTACTTC
CAWSPYQGARYEQYF
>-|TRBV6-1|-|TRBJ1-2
TGTGCCAGCAGTGTTAACCCAGGGAGCGATGGCTACACCTTC
CASSVNPGSDGYTF
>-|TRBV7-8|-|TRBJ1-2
TGTGCCGGGCTTGGAGGGGATGGCTACACCTTC
CAGLGGDGYTF
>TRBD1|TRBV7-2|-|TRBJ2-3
TGTGCCAGCAGCCGACAGGGAGCCACAGATACGCAGTATTTT
CASSRQGATDTQYF
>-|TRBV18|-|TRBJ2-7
TGTGCCAGCTCACCATCGTCCGGAGCCTCCGAGCAGTACTTC
CASSPSSGASEQYF
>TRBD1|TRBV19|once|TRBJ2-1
TGTGCCAGTCGAGATTTCGGACAGGGGGCGCAAGGGCAGTTCTTC
CASRDFGQGAQGQFF
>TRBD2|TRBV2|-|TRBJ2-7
TGTGCCAGCAGTGAGGTAGCGGGAGTGGGGTACGAGCAGTACTTC
CASSEVAGVGYEQYF
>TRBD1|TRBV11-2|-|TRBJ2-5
TGTGCCAGCAGCTCAACCGGCCGACAGGGCGCCCAAGAGACCCAGTACTTC
CASSSTGRQGAQETQYF
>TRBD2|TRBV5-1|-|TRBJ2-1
TGCGCCAGCACCCAATTCAGAAAGCGGGATGTGCTATTCTACAATGAGCAGTTCTTC
CASTQFRKRDVLFYNEQFF
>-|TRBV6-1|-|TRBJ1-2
TGTGCCAGCACTGAGTCCGGTTATGGCTACACCTTC
CASTESGYGYTF
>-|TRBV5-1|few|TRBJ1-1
TGCGCCAGCAGACAGGGAGAGGTGAACACTGAAGCTTTCTTT
CASRQGEVNTEAFF
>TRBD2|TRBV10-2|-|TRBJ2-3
TGCGCCAGCAGTCGTAGCGGGATTAGTATCACAGATACGCAGTATTTT
CASSRSGISITDTQYF
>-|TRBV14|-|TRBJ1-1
TGTGCCAGCAGCCTAAGAAACACCTTGAACACTGAAGCTTTCTTT
CASSLRNTLNTEAFF
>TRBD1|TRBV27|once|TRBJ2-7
TGTGCCAGCAGTCCCTGGGACAGGCTCTACGAGCAGTACTTC
CASSPWDRLYEQYF
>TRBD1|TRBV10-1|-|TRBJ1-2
TGCGCCAGCGGCATGACAGGGGGGGACTATGGCTACACCTTC
CASGMTGGDYGYTF
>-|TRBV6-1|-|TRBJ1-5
TGTGCCAGCAGTGGGACATTTTATAGCAATCAGCCCCAGCATTTT
CASSGTFYSNQPQHF
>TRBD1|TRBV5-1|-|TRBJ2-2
TGCGCCAGCGGACAGGGTCTTTCCGGGGAGCTGTTTTTT
CASGQGLSGELFF
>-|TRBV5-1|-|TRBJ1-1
TGCGCCAGCAGCTTTGAGTCCTTTTACAACACTGAAGCTTTCTTT
CASSFESFYNTEAFF
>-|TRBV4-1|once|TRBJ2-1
TGCGCCAGCAGCCAAATCGGCAGGGGCGCTGAGCAGTTCTTC
CASSQIGRGAEQFF
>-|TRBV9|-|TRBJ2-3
TGTGCCAGCAGCGTAGAGGCCAGAGATACGCAGTATTTT
CASSVEARDTQYF
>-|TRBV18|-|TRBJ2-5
TGTGCCAGCTCACCACTGGGCAGGGCCCCAGAGACCCAGTACTTC
CASSPLGRAPETQYF
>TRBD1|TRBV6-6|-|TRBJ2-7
TGTGCCAGCAGTCAAGGACAGGGGGTATCCTACGAGCAGTACTTC
CASSQGQGVSYEQYF
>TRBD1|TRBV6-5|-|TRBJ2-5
TGTGCCAGCACCGGGACAGGGAGAGGTGAAGAGACCCAGTACTTC
CASTGTGRGEETQYF
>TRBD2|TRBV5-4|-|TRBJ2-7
TGTGCCATGGCGACTAGCGGGCGATACGAGCAGTACTTC
CAMATSGRYEQYF
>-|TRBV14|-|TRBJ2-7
TGTGCCAGCAGCCAAGTCTGGCAGCTCTCCTACGAGCAGTACTTC
CASSQVWQLSYEQYF
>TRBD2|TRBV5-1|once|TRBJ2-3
TGCGCCAGCAGCTTGCGGCGGGGGGGCACAGATACGCAGTATTTT
CASSLRRGGTDTQYF